The 12 T cell receptor beta chains listed next were all sequenced from one sample in a study of blood T cell repertoires in COVID-19. Some clones are missing from TCRdb's copy, which holds only in-frame ones; the method was immunoSEQ multiplex PCR. The top ten hold roughly 8.7% of the sample, which has 190,000 or so clones, 80% to 90% seen once. The sample consisted of PBMCs or T cells enriched from blood (not recorded which). These receptors all stem from a man aged 40-49 years who had recovered from COVID-19.

This clone was seen more than once but under ten times. The V gene is TRBV11-2, the J gene TRBJ2-5, with 13 bases that match TRBD2. The germline V gene has CDR1 SGHAT and CDR2 FQNNGV. There are 16 residues in the CDR3. J was trimmed by 5 bases and V by 6 bases; bases with no gene match: 9. The CDR3 nucleotides read TGTGCCAGCAGACCGACTAGCGGGAGGCACGCGGAGACCCAGTACTTC. This translates into CASRPTSGRHAETQYF.

V gene TRBV18 combines with J gene TRBJ1-6; no clear D gene. Trimming cost V 4 bases and J 0 bases, with 10 bases left between them. The germline V gene encodes CDR1 KGHSH and CDR2 LQKENI. The CDR3 has 16 amino acids. CDR3 in DNA: TGTGCCAGCTCACGAGGGATGAGCTCCTATAATTCACCCCTCCACTTT. It translates to CASSRGMSSYNSPLHF.

The V call is TRBV3-1 (or the pseudogene TRBV3-2), the J call TRBJ1-5; D ambiguous. Germline values: CDR1 LGHDT, CDR2 YNNKEL (reference sequence). The CDR3 is made up of 15 amino acids. Trimming stripped 1 base from V and 1 base from J, with 8 bases between. The CDR3 region is CASSQAAESNQPQHF. CDR3 DNA sequence: TGTGCCAGCAGCCAAGCGGCGGAGAGCAATCAGCCCCAGCATTTT.

This sequence joins TRBV2 and TRBJ1-5, with TRBD1 identical over 9 bases. Germline loops: CDR1 SNHLY, CDR2 FYNNEI. CDR3 length equals 15 residues. Losses at the gene ends were 5 bases for V and 4 bases for J; bases not matched to a gene: 6. CDR3 loop: CASSLGQGTNQPQHF. In DNA form, the CDR3 reads TGTGCCAGCAGTCTGGGACAGGGAACTAATCAGCCCCAGCATTTT. The full variable domain, its missing parts supplied by reference TRBV2 and TRBJ1-5, is EPEVTQTPSHQVTQMGQEVILRCVPISNHLYFYWYRQILGQKVEFLVSFYNNEISEKSEIFDDQFSVERPDGSNFTLKIRSTKLEDSAMYFCASSLGQGTNQPQHFGDGTRLSIL.

The chain carries TRBV9 and TRBJ2-7; TRBD2 is a possible D gene (5 bases). The CDR3 totals 15 residues. Between the trimmed V and J ends, which lost 0 bases and 6 bases, there was a span of 16 bases. Germline V gene lookup returns CDR1 SGDLS and CDR2 YYNGEE. The CDR3 sequence is CASSVGGSPLGEQYF. The CDR3 DNA reads as TGTGCCAGCAGCGTAGGCGGGTCCCCCCTGGGCGAGCAGTACTTC.

The chain combines TRBV2 with TRBJ1-1, with TRBD1 as a possible D gene (5 bases). V lost 6 bases and J 0 bases, leaving 11 bases between the germline ends. CDR3 length: 14 amino acids. Per germline, CDR1 SNHLY and CDR2 FYNNEI. The CDR3 DNA sequence: TGTGCCAGCAGCCCTCGGGGGATGAACACTGAAGCTTTCTTT. Translated: CASSPRGMNTEAFF.

This chain uses TRBV18 with TRBJ1-2; D gene uncertain. This CDR3 spans 13 amino acids. Trimming left V 5 bases short and J 0 bases short, with 7 bases between. Per germline, CDR1 KGHSH and CDR2 LQKENI. The CDR3 is CASSSGANYGYTF. The CDR3 nucleotides are TGTGCCAGCTCATCGGGAGCTAACTATGGCTACACCTTC.

This clone was seen a handful of times. V is TRBV2 and J is TRBJ1-6; the D gene is possibly TRBD1 (5 bases). This CDR3 is built from 15 residues. The germline V gene has CDR1 SNHLY and CDR2 FYNNEI. Trimming took 5 bases from V and 9 from J, leaving 17 bases between them. CDR3 sequence (DNA): TGTGCCAGCAGTCCGGGGGTACGTGGGGGTTCACCCCTCCACTTT. Translating it yields CASSPGVRGGSPLHF. The full variable domain, in which reference TRBV2 and TRBJ1-6 provide the parts outside the CDR3, is EPEVTQTPSHQVTQMGQEVILRCVPISNHLYFYWYRQILGQKVEFLVSFYNNEISEKSEIFDDQFSVERPDGSNFTLKIRSTKLEDSAMYFCASSPGVRGGSPLHFGNGTRLTVT.

The chain employs TRBV7-9 and TRBJ1-1; maybe TRBD1 (5 bases). This CDR3 spans 13 amino acids. Germline V gene data show CDR1 as SEHNR and CDR2 as FQNEAQ (reference sequence). The germline V and J ends were trimmed by 1 base and 9 bases, with 12 bases remaining between them. CDR3 sequence (DNA): TGTGCCAGCAGCTTAGATCAGGGTGCAAAAGCTTTCTTT. Amino acids: CASSLDQGAKAFF.

Here the CDR3 reads CASSPLRGDTQYF. The CDR3 DNA follows: TGTGCCAGCAGCCCCTTACGGGGGGATACGCAGTATTTT. The chain has TRBV3-1 (or the pseudogene TRBV3-2) and TRBJ2-3, with D perhaps matching TRBD2 (6 bases). There are 13 residues in the CDR3. Germline V gene lookup returns CDR1 LGHDT and CDR2 YNNKEL (reference sequence). Trimming stripped 4 bases from V and 6 bases from J, with 11 bases between.

The chain couples TRBV19 to TRBJ2-1; 7 bases match TRBD1. This CDR3 has 14 residues. V gave up 5 bases and J gave up 0 bases; unmatched junction bases: 1. Germline V lookup: CDR1 LNHDA, CDR2 SQIVND (reference sequence). CDR3 loop: CASSRDSSYNEQFF. DNA for the CDR3: TGTGCCAGTAGTCGGGACAGCTCCTACAATGAGCAGTTCTTC.

The V call is TRBV7-2, the J call TRBJ2-1; TRBD2 matches 9 bases. The CDR3 consists of 15 residues. V was clipped by 3 bases and J by 4 bases; unmatched bases: 4. Germline V gene lookup returns CDR1 SGHTA and CDR2 FQGNSA. Here the CDR3 reads CASSFVLAGYNEQFF. As DNA, the CDR3 is TGTGCCAGCAGCTTCGTCCTAGCGGGATACAATGAGCAGTTCTTC.